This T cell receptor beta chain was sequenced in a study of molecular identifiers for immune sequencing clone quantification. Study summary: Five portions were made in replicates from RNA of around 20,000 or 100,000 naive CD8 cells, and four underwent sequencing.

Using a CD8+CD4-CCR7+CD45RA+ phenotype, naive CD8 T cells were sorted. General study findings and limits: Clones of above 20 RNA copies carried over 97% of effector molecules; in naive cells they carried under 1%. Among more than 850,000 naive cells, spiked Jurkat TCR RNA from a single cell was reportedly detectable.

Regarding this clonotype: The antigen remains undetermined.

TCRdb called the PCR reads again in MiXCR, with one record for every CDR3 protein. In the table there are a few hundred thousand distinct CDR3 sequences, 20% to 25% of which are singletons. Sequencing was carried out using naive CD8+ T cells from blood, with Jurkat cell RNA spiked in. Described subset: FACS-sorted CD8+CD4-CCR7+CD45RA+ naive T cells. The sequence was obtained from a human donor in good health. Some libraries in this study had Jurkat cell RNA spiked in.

CDR3 amino acids: CATGGQGFRDEQYF. CDR3 in DNA: TGTGCCACGGGGGGACAGGGGTTTCGGGACGAGCAGTACTTC. This chain uses TRBV10-3 with TRBJ2-7; 10 nucleotides match TRBD1. The CDR3 is made up of 14 amino acids. Germline V lookup: CDR1 ENHRY, CDR2 SYGVKD. V shed 10 bases and J 5 bases; nucleotides not matched to a gene: 11.